The TCR beta chain described here comes from a study of identical twins. From the 5' RACE reads, TCRdb called clonotypes with MiXCR, one entry per CDR3 protein. The table lists 700,000 to 950,000 distinct CDR3 sequences, roughly an eighth of them singletons. Germline CDR1 reads MNHNY; CDR2 reads SVGAGI (reference sequence). This CDR3 has 12 residues. Trimming shortened V by 2 bases and J by 6 bases, and 5 bases separated the two germline ends. The sample holds a few counts of this clonotype. What it recognizes is unknown. Healthy Caucasian individuals made up all the donors. Study-wide findings and caveats: Invariant T cells like MAIT and iNKT could partly confound the zero-insertion analyses. Carriage of fewer insertions was seen in abundant cord blood beta clonotypes, whereas memory repertoires showed none.

This sample also appeared in a second study, on yellow fever vaccine responses in identical twins.

V and J are TRBV6-6 and TRBJ2-1; no clear D gene. The specimen was PBMCs. This TCR was recovered from a woman in her late teens or twenties in good health. The CDR3 reads CASSYQSNEQFF. The DNA of the CDR3 is TGTGCCAGCAGTTACCAATCCAATGAGCAGTTCTTC.